The next 18 T cell receptor beta chains were all read from a single sample in a study of shared clonotypes between healthy human individuals (TCRdb year 2020). The library came from the immunoSEQ multiplex PCR assay. Imported from immuneACCESS, the table was reduced by TCRdb to in-frame sequences with V and J called. These copies leave out some clones; in studies compared against another copy, an unresolved V gene accounts for under half, and the cause of the remainder is not known. In all, the sample holds roughly 1,100,000 clones, and 60% to 80% of those were seen once. About 1.5% of the sample is in the top ten clones. The sequenced sample consisted of memory CD4+ T cells sorted from blood. The cell subset or site label corresponds to: CD45RA-negative fraction. These receptors came from a man aged 18 to 29 in good health.

This clone was counted a single time. The chain employs TRBV10-3 and TRBJ2-3; tentative D call: TRBD1 (5 bases). Per germline, CDR1 ENHRY and CDR2 SYGVKD. The CDR3 loop spans 12 amino acids. Trimming took off 6 bases at V and 8 bases at J, with 12 bases between the two ends. The CDR3 DNA reads as TGTGCCATCAGCCCCCAAGGGGTTACGCAGTATTTT. It encodes CAISPQGVTQYF.

As concerns this clone: A far larger clone is one nucleotide away, so this likely arose from a read error. As the CDR3 is not closed by the conserved phenylalanine or tryptophan, this likely results from a read error. The CDR3 region is CAWSVQSSQPYEQYL. The DNA for the CDR3 is TGTGCCTGGAGTGTACAGTCTTCCCAGCCCTACGAGCAGTACCTC. The rearrangement uses TRBV30 and TRBJ2-7, with D uncertain. Germline assignment: CDR1 GTSNPN and CDR2 SVGIG (reference sequence). The CDR3 runs 15 residues. Trimming took off 0 bases at V and 2 bases at J, with 14 bases between the two ends.

This clone was picked up many times. This chain uses TRBV9 with TRBJ2-1; D is tentatively TRBD1 or TRBD2 (5 bases each). V was pared by 0 bases and J by 1 base, with 8 bases between. Germline-derived CDR1 and CDR2 are SGDLS and YYNGEE. CDR3 length: 15 amino acids. CDR3 bases: TGTGCCAGCAGCGTAGGCAGGGAGTCCTACAATGAGCAGTTCTTC. Encoded protein: CASSVGRESYNEQFF.

This chain uses TRBV7-9 with TRBJ1-2; D may be TRBD1 (6 bases). Looked up from germline, CDR1 is SEHNR and CDR2 is FQNEAQ (reference sequence). The V end was cut by 5 bases, the J end by 5 bases, with 12 bases between. The CDR3 has 13 amino acids. DNA of the CDR3: TGTGCCAGCAGCCTAACTCAGGGGTATGGCTACACCTTC. This gives the protein CASSLTQGYGYTF.

The V call is TRBV7-8, the J call TRBJ1-4; the D is unclear. Germline lookup yields CDR1 SGHVS and CDR2 FQNEAQ. The CDR3 sequence is 13 residues long. V was clipped by 1 base and J by 8 bases, with 8 bases between them. Here the CDR3 reads CASSLGVSEKLFF. The CDR3 region has the DNA TGTGCCAGCAGCTTAGGGGTGTCAGAAAAACTGTTTTTT.

The chain couples TRBV7-9 to TRBJ1-4; D not certain. The V and J ends lost 4 bases and 0 bases respectively, with 18 bases between them. This CDR3 contains 18 residues. From germline, CDR1 is SEHNR and CDR2 FQNEAQ (reference sequence). The CDR3 bases are TGTGCCAGCAGCTCAAACATCTACAGCGACTCAACTAATGAAAAACTGTTTTTT. Translated, it gives CASSSNIYSDSTNEKLFF. Full variable domain (missing parts from reference TRBV7-9 and TRBJ1-4): DTGVSQNPRHKITKRGQNVTFRCDPISEHNRLYWYRQTLGQGPEFLTYFQNEAQLEKSRLLSDRFSAERPKGSFSTLEIQRTEQGDSAMYLCASSSNIYSDSTNEKLFFGSGTQLSVL.

This clone was seen once. Other DNA sequences of this sample code for an identical CDR3. The V and J genes are TRBV9 and TRBJ2-3; 9 bases line up with TRBD2. There are 15 residues in the CDR3. V lost 2 bases to trimming and J lost 2 bases; unmatched junction nucleotides: 3. CDR1 and CDR2 from the germline V gene are SGDLS and YYNGEE. The CDR3 protein is CASSVLAGITDTQYF. The CDR3 bases are TGTGCCAGCAGCGTGCTAGCGGGGATCACAGATACGCAGTATTTT.

This clone showed up just once. This chain links TRBV6-1 with TRBJ1-4, with D maybe TRBD1 (6 bases). The CDR3 totals 15 residues. V lost 6 bases and J lost 6, with 17 bases in between. Germline V gene lookup returns CDR1 MNHNS and CDR2 SASEGT. The CDR3 protein is CASSRTRGTDEKLFF. Written as DNA, the CDR3 is TGTGCCAGCAGCCGCACGAGGGGGACGGATGAAAAACTGTTTTTT.

The chain joins TRBV28 to TRBJ1-1, with 8 bases lining up with TRBD1. The trim removed 3 bases at V and 1 base at J, leaving 7 bases unmatched. Germline assignment: CDR1 MDHEN and CDR2 SYDVKM. The CDR3 contains 16 residues. CDR3 protein: CASSLGQATTNTEAFF. The CDR3 DNA reads as TGTGCCAGCAGTTTGGGACAGGCCACTACGAACACTGAAGCTTTCTTT.

The chain uses TRBV18 and TRBJ2-7; TRBD1 matches at 7 bases. The CDR3 runs to 13 residues. With 4 bases clipped from V and 6 bases from J, the junction kept 6 bases outside the gene matches. The V gene's germline CDR1 is KGHSH and CDR2 LQKENI. The CDR3 coding sequence is TGTGCCAGCTCACAGACAGGGTTCTCCGAGCAGTACTTC. Translated: CASSQTGFSEQYF. The full variable domain, with the rest looked up from reference TRBV18 and TRBJ2-7, is NAGVMQNPRHLVRRRGQEARLRCSPMKGHSHVYWYRQLPEEGLKFMVYLQKENIIDESGMPKERFSAEFPKEGPSILRIQQVVRGDSAAYFCASSQTGFSEQYFGPGTRLTVT.

The chain has TRBV25-1 and TRBJ2-2; TRBD1 agrees at 7 bases. With V trimmed by 1 base and J by 5 bases, 7 bases remained unmatched. Looked up from germline, CDR1 is MGHDK and CDR2 is SYGVNS. CDR3 length: 16 residues. CDR3 residues: CASSESGRGKTGELFF. The CDR3 DNA sequence: TGTGCCAGCAGTGAATCCGGCAGGGGGAAGACCGGGGAGCTGTTTTTT. Filled out from reference TRBV25-1 and TRBJ2-2, the complete variable domain reads EADIYQTPRYLVIGTGKKITLECSQTMGHDKMYWYQQDPGMELHLIHYSYGVNSTEKGDLSSESTVSRIRTEHFPLTLESARPSHTSQYLCASSESGRGKTGELFFGEGSRLTVL.

The chain employs TRBV30 and TRBJ1-3; D remains unclear. Germline V gives CDR1 GTSNPN, CDR2 SVGIG (reference sequence). V gave up 0 bases and J gave up 0 bases, with 6 bases separating them. The CDR3 has 14 residues. CDR3 in DNA: TGTGCCTGGAGTGTGTTAAACTCTGGAAACACCATATATTTT. Translation: CAWSVLNSGNTIYF.

CDR3 coding DNA: TGTGCCAGCAGTTTGTTCGGACAGGTAGGAGACCTGTACTTC. It translates to CASSLFGQVGDLYF. V usage is TRBV27 and J usage is TRBJ2-7, with 7 bases lining up with TRBD1. The CDR3 has 14 residues. In germline, CDR1 is MNHEY, CDR2 SMNVEV (reference sequence). Trimming took 3 bases from V and 12 from J; bases not matched to a gene: 14.

This clone showed up just once. V usage is TRBV11-2 and J usage is TRBJ1-6, with D maybe TRBD1 (5 bases). V was pared by 3 bases and J by 15 bases, with 12 bases between. Germline values: CDR1 SGHAT, CDR2 FQNNGV. The CDR3 is made up of 12 amino acids. The CDR3: CASSLHLGDLHF. The CDR3 DNA follows: TGTGCCAGCAGCTTGCATCTAGGGGACCTCCACTTT. Based on the CDR3 plus reference TRBV11-2 and TRBJ1-6, the full variable domain is EAGVAQSPRYKIIEKRQSVAFWCNPISGHATLYWYQQILGQGPKLLIQFQNNGVVDDSQLPKDRFSAERLKGVDSTLKIQPAKLEDSAVYLCASSLHLGDLHFGNGTRLTVT.

The V gene is TRBV27, the J gene TRBJ2-1, with D perhaps TRBD1 (6 bases). V was trimmed by 5 bases and J by 5 bases, leaving 22 bases between them. This CDR3 contains 17 residues. Per the germline V gene, CDR1 is MNHEY and CDR2 is SMNVEV (reference sequence). The CDR3 here is CASSPRAQGYKNNEQFF. For the CDR3, the DNA is TGTGCCAGCAGTCCCCGCGCCCAGGGGTACAAGAACAATGAGCAGTTCTTC.

This clone was detected once. V gene TRBV10-2 combines with J gene TRBJ2-5, with no clear D. From germline, CDR1 is WSHSY and CDR2 SAAADI. The CDR3 sequence is 14 residues long. Trimming took 0 bases from V and 4 from J, leaving 9 bases between them. The CDR3, as DNA: TGCGCCAGCAGTGAGTCGCCGGCAGTAGAGACCCAGTACTTC. Protein product: CASSESPAVETQYF.

This chain joins TRBV5-1 and TRBJ2-1; a possible D gene is TRBD1 (5 bases). Trimming removed 2 bases at V and 6 bases at J, with 12 bases between. The CDR3 runs 14 residues. Per germline, CDR1 SGHRS and CDR2 YFSETQ. The CDR3 loop reads CASSLRDRPNEQFF. CDR3 in DNA: TGCGCCAGCAGCTTACGAGACAGACCCAATGAGCAGTTCTTC.

The J gene is TRBJ2-7, the V gene TRBV6-6; D may be TRBD2 (6 bases). The CDR3 has 14 residues. CDR1 MNHNY and CDR2 SVGAGI come from the germline V gene (reference sequence). The V end was cut by 9 bases, the J end by 7 bases, with 22 bases between. The chain's CDR3 is CASLAQRAAGEQYF. The CDR3 bases are TGTGCCAGTCTAGCGCAGCGAGCGGCGGGGGAGCAGTACTTC.